The 8 T cell receptor beta chains reported below all come from one sample, sequenced in a study of blood T cell repertoires in COVID-19 (dated by TCRdb to 2020 to 2021). To prepare the library, the immunoSEQ multiplex PCR assay was applied. TCRdb carries this immuneACCESS record with in-frame sequences only. Its versions omit some clonotypes, under half of them owing to an unresolved V gene in the studies checked, with the rest unexplained. This sample has around 130,000 clones in its table, and approximately 80% of those were observed once. Of the sample, around 10% is held by the ten largest clones. Sequencing was done on a sample of peripheral blood. Receptor source: a human donor in a cohort sampled during active COVID-19.

The J gene is TRBJ2-5, the V gene TRBV2; D is perhaps TRBD1 (5 bases). Between the trimmed V and J ends, which lost 6 bases and 5 bases, there was a span of 25 bases. CDR3 size: 17 residues. Germline-derived CDR1 and CDR2 are SNHLY and FYNNEI. The CDR3 DNA reads as TGTGCCAGCAGCGAGATCGCCGAGGACACGTACCCGGAGACCCAGTACTTC. This gives the protein CASSEIAEDTYPETQYF.

Many counts were recorded for this clone. The chain has TRBV7-9 and TRBJ2-1, with 9 bases identical to TRBD2. J gave up 6 bases and V 5 bases, and 5 bases lay outside the gene matches. The CDR3 runs to 14 residues. The germline V gene encodes CDR1 SEHNR and CDR2 FQNEAQ (reference sequence). CDR3 protein: CASSTLAGTNEQFF. In DNA form, the CDR3 reads TGTGCCAGCAGCACCCTAGCGGGGACCAATGAGCAGTTCTTC. Full variable domain (missing parts from reference TRBV7-9 and TRBJ2-1): DTGVSQNPRHKITKRGQNVTFRCDPISEHNRLYWYRQTLGQGPEFLTYFQNEAQLEKSRLLSDRFSAERPKGSFSTLEIQRTEQGDSAMYLCASSTLAGTNEQFFGPGTRLTVL.

The V call is TRBV5-1, the J call TRBJ2-1; 8 bases map to TRBD2. From germline, CDR1 is SGHRS and CDR2 YFSETQ. The CDR3 consists of 15 residues. V shed 6 bases and J 9 bases; nucleotides not matched to a gene: 14. The CDR3: CASTGLPGGPGEQFF. The CDR3 DNA is TGCGCCAGCACCGGGCTACCGGGGGGGCCAGGTGAGCAGTTCTTC.

The chain carries TRBV5-1 and TRBJ2-2; tentative D call: TRBD2 (5 bases). V lost 7 bases and J lost 0, with 7 bases in between. The CDR3 spans 13 residues. Germline lookup yields CDR1 SGHRS and CDR2 YFSETQ. CDR3 in amino acids: CASGLTNTGELFF. In DNA, the CDR3 is TGCGCCAGCGGACTGACGAACACCGGGGAGCTGTTTTTT.

The genes are TRBV7-9 and TRBJ2-3, with D unresolved. There are 17 residues in the CDR3. Germline loops: CDR1 SEHNR, CDR2 FQNEAQ (reference sequence). V was cut by 5 bases and J by 0 bases, with 18 bases left in between. CDR3 amino acids: CASSPDTAIFSTDTQYF. The CDR3 DNA sequence: TGTGCCAGCAGCCCAGACACGGCCATCTTCAGCACAGATACGCAGTATTTT.

The chain's CDR3 is CASTNSGTGLGYTF. DNA for the CDR3: TGTGCCAGCACCAACTCCGGGACAGGGTTAGGCTACACCTTC. The chain carries TRBV9 and TRBJ1-2, with 9 bases that match TRBD1. Trimming cost V 6 bases and J 8 bases; bases outside gene matches: 11. The CDR3 extends over 14 amino acids. Germline-derived CDR1 and CDR2 are SGDLS and YYNGEE.

This chain uses TRBV28 with TRBJ1-2; 10 bases are shared with TRBD1. The CDR3 sequence is 13 residues long. Losses at the gene ends were 6 bases for V and 13 bases for J; bases not matched to a gene: 11. Germline CDR1 MDHEN, CDR2 SYDVKM. DNA of the CDR3: TGTGCCAGCAGGACGGGACAGGGGCTCTCTGTCACCTTC. It is translated as CASRTGQGLSVTF.

The V call is TRBV28, the J call TRBJ2-1; the D gene is possibly TRBD2 (5 bases). This CDR3 is 13 amino acids long. Trimming pared 1 base from V and 9 bases from J, leaving 10 bases between. In germline, CDR1 is MDHEN, CDR2 SYDVKM. CDR3 loop: CASSLLRGSEQFF. The CDR3 DNA reads TGTGCCAGCAGTTTATTACGGGGTAGTGAGCAGTTCTTC.